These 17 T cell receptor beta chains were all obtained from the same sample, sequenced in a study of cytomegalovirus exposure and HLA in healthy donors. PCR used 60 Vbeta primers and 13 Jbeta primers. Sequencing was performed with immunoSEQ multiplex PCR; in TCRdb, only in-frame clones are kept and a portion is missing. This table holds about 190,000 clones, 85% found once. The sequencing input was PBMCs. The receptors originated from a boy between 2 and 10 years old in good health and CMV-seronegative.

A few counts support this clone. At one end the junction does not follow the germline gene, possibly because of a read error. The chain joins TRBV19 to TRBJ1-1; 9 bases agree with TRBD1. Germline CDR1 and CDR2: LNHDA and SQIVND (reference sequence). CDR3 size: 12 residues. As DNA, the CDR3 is TGTGCCTGTAGGACAGGGGCCACTGAAGCTTTCTTT. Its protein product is CACRTGATEAFF.

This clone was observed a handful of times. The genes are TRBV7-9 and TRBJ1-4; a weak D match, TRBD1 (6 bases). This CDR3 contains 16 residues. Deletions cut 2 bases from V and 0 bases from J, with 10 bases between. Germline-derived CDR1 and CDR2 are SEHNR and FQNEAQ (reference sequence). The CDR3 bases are TGTGCCAGCAGCTTATCCAGGGGAGCAACTAATGAAAAACTGTTTTTT. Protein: CASSLSRGATNEKLFF.

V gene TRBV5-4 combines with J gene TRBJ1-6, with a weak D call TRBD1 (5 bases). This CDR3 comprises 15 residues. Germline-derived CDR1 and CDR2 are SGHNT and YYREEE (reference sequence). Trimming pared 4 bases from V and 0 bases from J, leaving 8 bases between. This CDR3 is CASSDSSSYNSPLHF. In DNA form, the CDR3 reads TGTGCCAGCAGCGACAGTAGCTCCTATAATTCACCCCTCCACTTT.

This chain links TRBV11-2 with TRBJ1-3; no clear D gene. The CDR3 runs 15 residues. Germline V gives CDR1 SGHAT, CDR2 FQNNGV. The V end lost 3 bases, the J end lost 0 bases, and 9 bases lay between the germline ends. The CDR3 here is CASSFGLRSGNTIYF. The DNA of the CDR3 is TGTGCCAGCAGCTTTGGACTGCGCTCTGGAAACACCATATATTTT.

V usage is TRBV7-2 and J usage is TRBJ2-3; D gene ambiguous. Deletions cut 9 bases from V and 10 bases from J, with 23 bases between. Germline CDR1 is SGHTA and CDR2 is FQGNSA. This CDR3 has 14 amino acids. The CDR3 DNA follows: TGTGCCAGTGCCTATCGCCCCCCCGCGAATCCGCAGTATTTT. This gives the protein CASAYRPPANPQYF.

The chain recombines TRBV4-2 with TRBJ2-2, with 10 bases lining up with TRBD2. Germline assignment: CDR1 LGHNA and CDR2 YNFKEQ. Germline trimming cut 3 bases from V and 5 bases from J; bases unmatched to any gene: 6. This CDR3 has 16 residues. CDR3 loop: CASSQLSGRVTGELFF. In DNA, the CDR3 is TGTGCCAGCAGCCAGTTGAGCGGGAGGGTAACCGGGGAGCTGTTTTTT.

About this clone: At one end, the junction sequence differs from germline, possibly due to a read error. CDR3 loop: CASSVQPGDRTEVFF. CDR3 nucleotide sequence: TGCGCCAGCAGCGTCCAACCAGGGGATAGGACTGAAGTTTTCTTT. V is TRBV5-1 and J is TRBJ1-1, with D possibly matching TRBD1 (6 bases). In germline, CDR1 is SGHRS, CDR2 YFSETQ. The CDR3 has 15 amino acids.

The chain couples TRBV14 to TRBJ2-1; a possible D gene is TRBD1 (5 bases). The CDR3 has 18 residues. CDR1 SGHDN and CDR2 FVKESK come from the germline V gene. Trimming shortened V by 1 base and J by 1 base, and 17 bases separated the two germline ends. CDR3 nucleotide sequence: TGTGCCAGCAGCCAAGCCTTACCGGCAGGGCTATCCTACAATGAGCAGTTCTTC. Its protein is CASSQALPAGLSYNEQFF.

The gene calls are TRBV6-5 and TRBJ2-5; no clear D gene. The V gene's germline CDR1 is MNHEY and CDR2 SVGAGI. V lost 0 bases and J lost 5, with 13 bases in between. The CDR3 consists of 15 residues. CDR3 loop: CASSYSIEDGETQYF. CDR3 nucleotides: TGTGCCAGCAGTTACTCGATAGAAGACGGGGAGACCCAGTACTTC.

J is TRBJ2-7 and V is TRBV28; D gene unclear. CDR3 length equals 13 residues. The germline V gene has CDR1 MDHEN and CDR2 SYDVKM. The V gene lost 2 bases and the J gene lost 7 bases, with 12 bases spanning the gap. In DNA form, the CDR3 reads TGTGCCAGCAGTTTAACCCTATTTCGGGAGCAGTACTTC. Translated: CASSLTLFREQYF.

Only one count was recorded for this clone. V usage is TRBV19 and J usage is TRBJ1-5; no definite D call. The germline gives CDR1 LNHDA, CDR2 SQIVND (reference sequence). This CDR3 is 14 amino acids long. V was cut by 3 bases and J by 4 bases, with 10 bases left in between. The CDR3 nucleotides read TGTGCCAGTAGTATTGGTACGGGGAATCAGCCCCAGCATTTT. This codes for CASSIGTGNQPQHF.

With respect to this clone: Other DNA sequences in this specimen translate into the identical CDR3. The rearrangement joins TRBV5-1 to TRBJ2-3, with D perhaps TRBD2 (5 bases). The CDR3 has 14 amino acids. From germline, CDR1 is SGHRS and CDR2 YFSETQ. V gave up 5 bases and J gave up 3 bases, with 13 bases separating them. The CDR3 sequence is CASSAGVGTDTQYF. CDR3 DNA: TGCGCCAGCAGTGCCGGGGTGGGAACAGATACGCAGTATTTT.

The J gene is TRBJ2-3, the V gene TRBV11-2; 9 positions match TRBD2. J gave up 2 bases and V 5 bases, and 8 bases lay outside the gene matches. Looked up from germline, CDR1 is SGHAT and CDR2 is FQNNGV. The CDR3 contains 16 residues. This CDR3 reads CASSHPQRGATDTQYF. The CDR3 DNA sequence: TGTGCCAGCAGCCACCCCCAGCGGGGGGCCACAGATACGCAGTATTTT.

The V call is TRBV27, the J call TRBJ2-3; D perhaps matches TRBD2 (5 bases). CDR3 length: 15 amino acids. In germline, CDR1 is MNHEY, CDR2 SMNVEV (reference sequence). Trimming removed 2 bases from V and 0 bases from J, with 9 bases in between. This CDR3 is CASSLNPGSTDTQYF. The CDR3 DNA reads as TGTGCCAGCAGTTTAAACCCGGGAAGCACAGATACGCAGTATTTT.

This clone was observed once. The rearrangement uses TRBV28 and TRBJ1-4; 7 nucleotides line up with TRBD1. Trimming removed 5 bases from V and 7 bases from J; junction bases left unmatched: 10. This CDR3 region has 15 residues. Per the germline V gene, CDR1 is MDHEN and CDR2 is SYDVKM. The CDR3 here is CASSVTGANSEKLFF. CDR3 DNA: TGTGCCAGCAGTGTCACAGGGGCAAATAGTGAAAAACTGTTTTTT.

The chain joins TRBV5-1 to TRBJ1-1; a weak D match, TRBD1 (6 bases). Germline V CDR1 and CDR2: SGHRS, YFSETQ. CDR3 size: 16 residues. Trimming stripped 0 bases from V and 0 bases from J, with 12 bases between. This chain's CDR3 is CASSLGQAMMNTEAFF. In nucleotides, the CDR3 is TGCGCCAGCAGCTTGGGACAGGCAATGATGAACACTGAAGCTTTCTTT.

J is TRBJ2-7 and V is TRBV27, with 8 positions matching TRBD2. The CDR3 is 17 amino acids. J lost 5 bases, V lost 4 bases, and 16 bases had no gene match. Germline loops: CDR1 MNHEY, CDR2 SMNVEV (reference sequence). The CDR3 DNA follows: TGTGCCAGCAGTTCTTACCCGTGGGGCGGGAGGCCGGACGAGCAGTACTTC. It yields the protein CASSSYPWGGRPDEQYF.